The rows below give T cell receptor beta chains drawn from one sample of a study of T cells in localized non-small cell lung cancer. Only in-frame clones appear in the TCRdb table, and some are missing; sequencing was by immunoSEQ multiplex PCR. Here the sample spans 70,000 to 100,000 clones, around 81% being singletons. The material was peripheral blood, obtained before any cancer treatment. Every receptor here comes from a female donor older than 55 with stage I lung adenocarcinoma. Both conserved end residues are part of each CDR3. Each record gives: J gene, clone size, V gene, D gene, CDR3 protein, CDR3 DNA. The D gene is left open where the match is weak. Only some rows state a clone size, as once, few, many or a class for expanded clones.

j_gene: TRBJ1-6
abundance: .
v_gene: TRBV30
d_gene: .
CDR3aa: CAWSSVNNSPLHF
CDR3nt: TGTGCCTGGAGTTCGGTTAATAATTCACCCCTCCACTTT

j_gene: TRBJ2-1
abundance: .
v_gene: TRBV19
d_gene: TRBD2
CDR3aa: CASSIQGGRKNEQFF
CDR3nt: TGTGCCAGTAGTATCCAGGGCGGGAGAAAGAATGAGCAGTTCTTC

j_gene: TRBJ2-3
abundance: .
v_gene: TRBV21-1
d_gene: .
CDR3aa: CASSKIWGEGYTQYF
CDR3nt: TGTGCCAGCAGCAAAATCTGGGGAGAGGGGTATACGCAGTATTTT

j_gene: TRBJ2-6
abundance: .
v_gene: TRBV6-1
d_gene: .
CDR3aa: CASGDPFSGANVLTF
CDR3nt: TGTGCCAGCGGGGATCCCTTCTCTGGGGCCAACGTCCTGACTTTC

j_gene: TRBJ1-1
abundance: .
v_gene: TRBV6-1
d_gene: TRBD1
CDR3aa: CASSLDRGQTEAFF
CDR3nt: TGTGCCAGCAGTTTGGACAGGGGGCAGACTGAAGCTTTCTTT

j_gene: TRBJ2-5
abundance: .
v_gene: TRBV4-3
d_gene: .
CDR3aa: CASSQENQETQYF
CDR3nt: TGCGCCAGCAGCCAAGAGAACCAAGAGACCCAGTACTTC

j_gene: TRBJ1-4
abundance: .
v_gene: TRBV6-5
d_gene: .
CDR3aa: CASSFEGGGEKLFF
CDR3nt: TGTGCCAGCAGTTTCGAGGGGGGAGGAGAAAAACTGTTTTTT

j_gene: TRBJ1-1
abundance: few
v_gene: TRBV28
d_gene: .
CDR3aa: CATSPGGGRTEAFF
CDR3nt: TGTGCCACCTCCCCGGGCGGGGGGAGGACTGAAGCTTTCTTT

j_gene: TRBJ1-5
abundance: .
v_gene: TRBV27
d_gene: .
CDR3aa: CASRGVPSNQPQHF
CDR3nt: TGTGCCAGCAGAGGTGTTCCTAGCAATCAGCCCCAGCATTTT

j_gene: TRBJ2-5
abundance: .
v_gene: TRBV19
d_gene: TRBD2
CDR3aa: CASSTILAGHQETQYF
CDR3nt: TGTGCCAGTAGTACCATACTAGCGGGACACCAAGAGACCCAGTACTTC

j_gene: TRBJ2-1
abundance: .
v_gene: TRBV6-1
d_gene: .
CDR3aa: CASRSDRDSYNEQFF
CDR3nt: TGTGCCAGCCGATCCGACAGGGACTCGTACAATGAGCAGTTCTTC

j_gene: TRBJ2-3
abundance: once
v_gene: TRBV20-1
d_gene: .
CDR3aa: CSALSTDTQYF
CDR3nt: TGCAGTGCTCTCTCAACAGATACGCAGTATTTT

j_gene: TRBJ2-5
abundance: once
v_gene: TRBV11-2
d_gene: TRBD1
CDR3aa: CASRSPGQGQETQYF
CDR3nt: TGTGCCAGCAGGTCCCCGGGACAGGGACAAGAGACCCAGTACTTC

j_gene: TRBJ2-2
abundance: .
v_gene: TRBV2
d_gene: TRBD2
CDR3aa: CASSSGRGELFF
CDR3nt: TGTGCCAGCAGTAGCGGGAGGGGGGAGCTGTTTTTT

j_gene: TRBJ2-5
abundance: .
v_gene: TRBV27
d_gene: TRBD1
CDR3aa: CASSFVFRDRGQETQYF
CDR3nt: TGTGCCAGCAGTTTCGTCTTCCGGGACAGGGGCCAAGAGACCCAGTACTTC

j_gene: TRBJ2-7
abundance: .
v_gene: TRBV14
d_gene: TRBD1
CDR3aa: CASSKDRGLAYEQYF
CDR3nt: TGTGCCAGCAGCAAAGACAGGGGTTTGGCCTACGAGCAGTACTTC

j_gene: TRBJ2-1
abundance: .
v_gene: TRBV11-2
d_gene: .
CDR3aa: CASSLQGHGKNEQFF
CDR3nt: TGTGCCAGCAGCTTACAGGGCCATGGAAAAAATGAGCAGTTCTTC

j_gene: TRBJ2-7
abundance: .
v_gene: TRBV12-5
d_gene: .
CDR3aa: CASGLVGGREQYF
CDR3nt: TGTGCTAGTGGTTTGGTCGGGGGAAGGGAGCAGTACTTC

j_gene: TRBJ1-2
abundance: few
v_gene: TRBV5-5
d_gene: TRBD1
CDR3aa: CASSSTSNRQGGGGYTF
CDR3nt: TGTGCCAGCAGCTCCACGAGTAATAGACAGGGAGGTGGTGGCTACACCTTC

j_gene: TRBJ2-4
abundance: .
v_gene: TRBV10-1
d_gene: .
CDR3aa: CASSDLRILDFWDIQYF
CDR3nt: TGCGCCAGCAGTGATCTCAGGATCCTGGACTTTTGGGACATTCAGTACTTC

j_gene: TRBJ1-2
abundance: few
v_gene: TRBV6-5
d_gene: .
CDR3aa: CASSYSGGTPNYGYTF
CDR3nt: TGTGCCAGCAGTTACTCTGGGGGTACTCCTAACTATGGCTACACCTTC

j_gene: TRBJ2-7
abundance: once
v_gene: TRBV5-4
d_gene: .
CDR3aa: CASSPLSESYEQYF
CDR3nt: TGTGCCAGCAGCCCATTGAGCGAATCCTACGAGCAGTACTTC

j_gene: TRBJ2-1
abundance: once
v_gene: TRBV5-5
d_gene: TRBD2
CDR3aa: CASSPAGGGAYNEQFF
CDR3nt: TGTGCCAGCAGCCCCGCGGGCGGGGGGGCTTACAATGAGCAGTTCTTC

j_gene: TRBJ1-5
abundance: .
v_gene: TRBV6-5
d_gene: .
CDR3aa: CASSYLPGNQPQHF
CDR3nt: TGTGCCAGCAGTTACCTACCCGGGAATCAGCCCCAGCATTTT

j_gene: TRBJ1-1
abundance: .
v_gene: TRBV4-3
d_gene: .
CDR3aa: CASSQGQLNTEAFF
CDR3nt: TGCGCCAGCAGCCAAGGACAGCTGAACACTGAAGCTTTCTTT

j_gene: TRBJ2-2
abundance: many
v_gene: TRBV9
d_gene: .
CDR3aa: CASSVESWQGNTGELFF
CDR3nt: TGTGCCAGCAGCGTAGAAAGCTGGCAGGGGAACACCGGGGAGCTGTTTTTT

j_gene: TRBJ2-2
abundance: .
v_gene: TRBV5-1
d_gene: .
CDR3aa: CASSLDARLNTGELFF
CDR3nt: TGCGCCAGCAGCCTGGACGCCCGATTGAACACCGGGGAGCTGTTTTTT

j_gene: TRBJ2-1
abundance: few
v_gene: TRBV4-1
d_gene: TRBD2
CDR3aa: CASSQEVAGSSYNEQFF
CDR3nt: TGCGCCAGCAGCCAAGAGGTAGCGGGTAGCTCCTACAATGAGCAGTTCTTC

j_gene: TRBJ1-2
abundance: .
v_gene: TRBV6-5
d_gene: .
CDR3aa: CASSGGGYGYTF
CDR3nt: TGTGCCAGCAGTGGGGGAGGCTATGGCTACACCTTC

j_gene: TRBJ1-3
abundance: .
v_gene: TRBV9
d_gene: .
CDR3aa: CASSVDLWSDTIYF
CDR3nt: TGTGCCAGCAGCGTAGATTTGTGGTCGGACACCATATATTTT

j_gene: TRBJ2-1
abundance: .
v_gene: TRBV28
d_gene: .
CDR3aa: CASSLTLTQFF
CDR3nt: TGTGCCAGCAGTTTAACTTTAACTCAGTTCTTC

j_gene: TRBJ2-7
abundance: .
v_gene: TRBV5-1
d_gene: TRBD1
CDR3aa: CASSLVTGGEQYF
CDR3nt: TGCGCCAGCAGCTTGGTGACAGGGGGTGAGCAGTACTTC

j_gene: TRBJ2-3
abundance: .
v_gene: TRBV19
d_gene: .
CDR3aa: CASSPDWGTDTQYF
CDR3nt: TGTGCCAGTAGCCCCGACTGGGGCACAGATACGCAGTATTTT

j_gene: TRBJ2-5
abundance: .
v_gene: TRBV7-7
d_gene: .
CDR3aa: CASSLRQGRGETQYF
CDR3nt: TGTGCTAGCAGCTTACGACAGGGGAGGGGAGAGACCCAGTACTTC

j_gene: TRBJ1-2
abundance: .
v_gene: TRBV2
d_gene: .
CDR3aa: CASSIGGAYGYTF
CDR3nt: TGTGCCAGCAGTATTGGGGGGGCTTATGGCTACACCTTC